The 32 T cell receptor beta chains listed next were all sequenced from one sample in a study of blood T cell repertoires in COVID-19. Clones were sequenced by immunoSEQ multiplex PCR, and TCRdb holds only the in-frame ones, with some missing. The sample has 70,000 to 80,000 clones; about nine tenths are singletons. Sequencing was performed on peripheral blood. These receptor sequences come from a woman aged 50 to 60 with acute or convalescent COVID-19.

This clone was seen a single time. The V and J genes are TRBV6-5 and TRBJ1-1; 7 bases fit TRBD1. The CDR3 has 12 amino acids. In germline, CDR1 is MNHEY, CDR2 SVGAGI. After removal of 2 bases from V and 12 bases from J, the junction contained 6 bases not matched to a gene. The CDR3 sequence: CASSYDRAETFF. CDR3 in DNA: TGTGCCAGCAGTTACGACAGGGCGGAAACTTTCTTT.

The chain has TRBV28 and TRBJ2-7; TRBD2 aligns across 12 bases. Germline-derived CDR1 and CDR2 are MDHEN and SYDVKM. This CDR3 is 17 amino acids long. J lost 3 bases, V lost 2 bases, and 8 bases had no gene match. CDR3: CASSLIPLAGGDYEQYF. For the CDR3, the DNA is TGTGCCAGCAGTTTAATTCCACTAGCGGGAGGCGACTACGAGCAGTACTTC.

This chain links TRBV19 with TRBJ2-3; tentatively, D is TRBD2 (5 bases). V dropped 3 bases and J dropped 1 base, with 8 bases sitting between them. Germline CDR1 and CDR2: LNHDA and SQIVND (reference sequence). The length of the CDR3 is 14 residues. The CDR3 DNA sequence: TGTGCCAGTAGTATCGGACTTCGCACAGATACGCAGTATTTT. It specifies CASSIGLRTDTQYF.

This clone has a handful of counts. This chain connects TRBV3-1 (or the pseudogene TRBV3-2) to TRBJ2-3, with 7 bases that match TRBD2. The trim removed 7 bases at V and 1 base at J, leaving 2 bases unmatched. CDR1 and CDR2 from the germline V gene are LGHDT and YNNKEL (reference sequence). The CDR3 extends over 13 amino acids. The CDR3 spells CASNLAGTDTQYF. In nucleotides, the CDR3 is TGTGCCAGCAACCTAGCGGGCACAGATACGCAGTATTTT.

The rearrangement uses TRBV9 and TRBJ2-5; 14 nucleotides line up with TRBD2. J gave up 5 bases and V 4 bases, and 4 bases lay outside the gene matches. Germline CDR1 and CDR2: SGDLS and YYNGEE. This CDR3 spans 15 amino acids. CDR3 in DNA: TGTGCCAGCAGCCGGCGACTAGCGGGGGGGGAGACCCAGTACTTC. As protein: CASSRRLAGGETQYF.

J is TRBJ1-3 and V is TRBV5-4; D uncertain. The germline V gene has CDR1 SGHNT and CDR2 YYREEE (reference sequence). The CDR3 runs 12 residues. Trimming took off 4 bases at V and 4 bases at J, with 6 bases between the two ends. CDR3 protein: CASSGEGNTIYF. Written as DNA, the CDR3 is TGTGCCAGCAGCGGTGAGGGAAACACCATATATTTT.

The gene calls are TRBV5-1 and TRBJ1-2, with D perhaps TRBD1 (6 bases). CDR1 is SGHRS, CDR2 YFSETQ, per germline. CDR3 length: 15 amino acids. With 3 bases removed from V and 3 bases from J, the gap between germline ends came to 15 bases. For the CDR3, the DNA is TGCGCCAGCAGCTCAAGACAGGCAGGGGACTATGGCTACACCTTC. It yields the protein CASSSRQAGDYGYTF.

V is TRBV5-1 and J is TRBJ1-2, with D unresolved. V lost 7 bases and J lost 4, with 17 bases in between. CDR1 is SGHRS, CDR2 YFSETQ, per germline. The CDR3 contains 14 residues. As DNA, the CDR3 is TGCGCCAGCGCCAATACTGCAGGATCCTATGGCTACACCTTC. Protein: CASANTAGSYGYTF.

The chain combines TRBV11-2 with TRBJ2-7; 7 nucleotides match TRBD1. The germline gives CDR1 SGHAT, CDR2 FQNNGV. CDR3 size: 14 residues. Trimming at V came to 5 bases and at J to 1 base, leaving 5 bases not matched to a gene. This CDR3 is CASSHGTASYEQYF. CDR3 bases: TGTGCCAGCAGCCACGGGACAGCTTCCTACGAGCAGTACTTC.

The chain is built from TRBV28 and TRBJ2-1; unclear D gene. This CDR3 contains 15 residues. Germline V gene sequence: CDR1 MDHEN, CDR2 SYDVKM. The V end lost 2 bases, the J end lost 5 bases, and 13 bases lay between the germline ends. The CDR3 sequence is CASSLGQVPNNEQFF. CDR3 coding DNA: TGTGCCAGCAGTTTAGGGCAGGTGCCCAACAATGAGCAGTTCTTC.

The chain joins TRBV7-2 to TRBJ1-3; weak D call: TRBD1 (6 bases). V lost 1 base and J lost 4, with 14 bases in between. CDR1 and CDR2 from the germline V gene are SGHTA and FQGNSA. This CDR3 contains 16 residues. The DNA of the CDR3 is TGTGCCAGCAGCTTAGGGACAGCAGGGTCCGGAAACACCATATATTTT. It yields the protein CASSLGTAGSGNTIYF.

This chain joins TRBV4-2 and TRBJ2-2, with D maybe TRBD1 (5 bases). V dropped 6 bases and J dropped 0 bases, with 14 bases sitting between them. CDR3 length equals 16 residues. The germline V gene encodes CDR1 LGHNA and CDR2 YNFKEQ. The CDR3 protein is CASSWAGNANTGELFF. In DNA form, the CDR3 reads TGTGCCAGCAGTTGGGCAGGGAACGCGAACACCGGGGAGCTGTTTTTT.

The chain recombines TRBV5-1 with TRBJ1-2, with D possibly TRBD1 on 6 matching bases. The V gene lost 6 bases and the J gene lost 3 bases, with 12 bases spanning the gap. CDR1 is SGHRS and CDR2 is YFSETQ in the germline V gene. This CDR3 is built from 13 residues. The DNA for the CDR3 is TGCGCCAGCACGCTTTCAGGGGACTATGGCTACACCTTC. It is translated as CASTLSGDYGYTF. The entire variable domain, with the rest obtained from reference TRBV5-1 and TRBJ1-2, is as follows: KAGVTQTPRYLIKTRGQQVTLSCSPISGHRSVSWYQQTPGQGLQFLFEYFSETQRNKGNFPGRFSGRQFSNSRSEMNVSTLELGDSALYLCASTLSGDYGYTFGSGTRLTVV.

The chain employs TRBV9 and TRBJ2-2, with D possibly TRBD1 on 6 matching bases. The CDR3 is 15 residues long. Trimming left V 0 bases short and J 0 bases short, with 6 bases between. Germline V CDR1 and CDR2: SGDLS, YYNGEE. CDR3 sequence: CASSVGQANTGELFF. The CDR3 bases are TGTGCCAGCAGCGTAGGACAGGCGAACACCGGGGAGCTGTTTTTT.

The chain's CDR3 is CASSVAEGGEAFF. Written as DNA, the CDR3 is TGTGCCAGCAGCGTAGCTGAGGGCGGTGAAGCTTTCTTT. The V and J genes are TRBV9 and TRBJ1-1; D is undetermined. The CDR3 is 13 residues long. Germline V lookup: CDR1 SGDLS, CDR2 YYNGEE. V lost 0 bases, J lost 7 bases, and 10 bases lay in between.

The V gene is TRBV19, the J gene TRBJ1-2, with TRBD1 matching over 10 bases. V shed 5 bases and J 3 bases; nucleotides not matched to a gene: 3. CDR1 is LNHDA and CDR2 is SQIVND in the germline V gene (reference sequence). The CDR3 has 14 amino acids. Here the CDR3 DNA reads TGTGCCAGTAGTCGGGACAGGGGCCACTATGGCTACACCTTC. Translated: CASSRDRGHYGYTF.

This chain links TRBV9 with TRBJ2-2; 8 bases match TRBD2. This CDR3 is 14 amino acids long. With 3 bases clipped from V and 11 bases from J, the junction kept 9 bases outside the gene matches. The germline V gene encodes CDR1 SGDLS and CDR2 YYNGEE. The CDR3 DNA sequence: TGTGCCAGCAGCGAGCGCCCGGGACTAGAAGAGCTGTTTTTT. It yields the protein CASSERPGLEELFF. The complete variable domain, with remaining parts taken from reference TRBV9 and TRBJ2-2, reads DSGVTQTPKHLITATGQRVTLRCSPRSGDLSVYWYQQSLDQGLQFLIQYYNGEERAKGNILERFSAQQFPDLHSELNLSSLELGDSALYFCASSERPGLEELFFGEGSRLTVL.

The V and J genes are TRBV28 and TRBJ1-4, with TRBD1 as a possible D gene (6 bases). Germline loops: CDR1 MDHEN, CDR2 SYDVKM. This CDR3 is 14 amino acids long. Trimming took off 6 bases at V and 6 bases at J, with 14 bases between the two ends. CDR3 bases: TGTGCCAGCAGCCCGAGGGGGTTCGATGAAAAACTGTTTTTT. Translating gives CASSPRGFDEKLFF.

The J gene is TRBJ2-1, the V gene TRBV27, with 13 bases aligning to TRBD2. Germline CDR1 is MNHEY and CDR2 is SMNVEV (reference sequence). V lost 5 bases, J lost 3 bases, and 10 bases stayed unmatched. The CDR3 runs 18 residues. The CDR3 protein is CASSDPGLAGQGYNEQFF. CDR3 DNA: TGTGCCAGCAGTGACCCGGGACTAGCGGGACAGGGCTACAATGAGCAGTTCTTC.

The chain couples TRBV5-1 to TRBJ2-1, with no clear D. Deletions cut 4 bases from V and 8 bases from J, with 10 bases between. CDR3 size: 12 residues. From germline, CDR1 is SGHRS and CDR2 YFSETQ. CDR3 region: CASSLLVDEQFF. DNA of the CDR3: TGCGCCAGCAGCCTCCTAGTAGATGAGCAGTTCTTC.

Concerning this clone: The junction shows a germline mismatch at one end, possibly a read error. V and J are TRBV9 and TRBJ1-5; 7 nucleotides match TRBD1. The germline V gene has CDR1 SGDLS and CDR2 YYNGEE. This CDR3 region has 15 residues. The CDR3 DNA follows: TGTGTCAGCAGCCAATCAACAGGGGTTAATCAGCCCCAGCATTTT. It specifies CVSSQSTGVNQPQHF. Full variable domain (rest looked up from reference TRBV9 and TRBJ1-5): DSGVTQTPKHLITATGQRVTLRCSPRSGDLSVYWYQQSLDQGLQFLIQYYNGEERAKGNILERFSAQQFPDLHSELNLSSLELGDSALYFCVSSQSTGVNQPQHFGDGTRLSIL.

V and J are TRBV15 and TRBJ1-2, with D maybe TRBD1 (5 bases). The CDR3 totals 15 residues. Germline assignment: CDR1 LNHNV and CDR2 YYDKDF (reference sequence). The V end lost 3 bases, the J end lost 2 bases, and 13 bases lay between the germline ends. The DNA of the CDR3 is TGTGCCACCAGCAGGCTGCCGGGGGGAAACTATGGCTACACCTTC. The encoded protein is CATSRLPGGNYGYTF.

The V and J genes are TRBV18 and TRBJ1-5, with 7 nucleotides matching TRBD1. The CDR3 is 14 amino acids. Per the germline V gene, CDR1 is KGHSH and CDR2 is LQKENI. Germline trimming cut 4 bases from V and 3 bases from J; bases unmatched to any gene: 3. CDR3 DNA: TGTGCCAGCTCACAAGGACAGGTCAATCAGCCCCAGCATTTT. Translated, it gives CASSQGQVNQPQHF. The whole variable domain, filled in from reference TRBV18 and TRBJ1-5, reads NAGVMQNPRHLVRRRGQEARLRCSPMKGHSHVYWYRQLPEEGLKFMVYLQKENIIDESGMPKERFSAEFPKEGPSILRIQQVVRGDSAAYFCASSQGQVNQPQHFGDGTRLSIL.

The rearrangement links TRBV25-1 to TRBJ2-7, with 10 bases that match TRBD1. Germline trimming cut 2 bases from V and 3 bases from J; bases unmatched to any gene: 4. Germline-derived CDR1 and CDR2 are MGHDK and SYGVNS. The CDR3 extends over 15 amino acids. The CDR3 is CASSEGGTGDYEQYF. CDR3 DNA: TGTGCCAGCAGTGAAGGGGGGACAGGGGACTACGAGCAGTACTTC.

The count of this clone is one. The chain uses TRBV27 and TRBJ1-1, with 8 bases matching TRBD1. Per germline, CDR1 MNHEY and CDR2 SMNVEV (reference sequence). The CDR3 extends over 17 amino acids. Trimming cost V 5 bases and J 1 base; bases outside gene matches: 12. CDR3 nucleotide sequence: TGTGCCAGCAGTGGGGGGACAGGCTTTACCCAGAACACTGAAGCTTTCTTT. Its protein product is CASSGGTGFTQNTEAFF.

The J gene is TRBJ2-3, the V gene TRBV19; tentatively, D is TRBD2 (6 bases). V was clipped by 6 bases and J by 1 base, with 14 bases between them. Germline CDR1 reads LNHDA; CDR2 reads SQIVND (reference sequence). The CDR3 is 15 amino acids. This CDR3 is CASRDYPTGTDTQYF. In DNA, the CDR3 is TGTGCCAGTAGGGACTATCCCACCGGCACAGATACGCAGTATTTT.

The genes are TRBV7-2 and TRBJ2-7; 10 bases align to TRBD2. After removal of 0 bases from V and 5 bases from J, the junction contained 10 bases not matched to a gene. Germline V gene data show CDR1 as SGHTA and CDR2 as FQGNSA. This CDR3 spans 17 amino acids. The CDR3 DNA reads TGTGCCAGCAGCTTAGCTCTCCTAGCGGGGGCTATCCACGAGCAGTACTTC. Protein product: CASSLALLAGAIHEQYF. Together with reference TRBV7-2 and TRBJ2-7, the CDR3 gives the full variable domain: GAGVSQSPSNKVTEKGKDVELRCDPISGHTALYWYRQSLGQGLEFLIYFQGNSAPDKSGLPSDRFSAERTGGSVSTLTIQRTQQEDSAVYLCASSLALLAGAIHEQYFGPGTRLTVT.

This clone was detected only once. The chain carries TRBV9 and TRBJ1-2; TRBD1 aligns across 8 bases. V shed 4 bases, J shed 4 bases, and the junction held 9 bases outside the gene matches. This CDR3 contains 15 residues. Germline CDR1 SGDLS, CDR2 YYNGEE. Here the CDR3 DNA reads TGTGCCAGCAGCCTAACTCAGGGGGCAGCCTATGGCTACACCTTC. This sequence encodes CASSLTQGAAYGYTF. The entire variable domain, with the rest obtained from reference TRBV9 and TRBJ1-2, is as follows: DSGVTQTPKHLITATGQRVTLRCSPRSGDLSVYWYQQSLDQGLQFLIQYYNGEERAKGNILERFSAQQFPDLHSELNLSSLELGDSALYFCASSLTQGAAYGYTFGSGTRLTVV.

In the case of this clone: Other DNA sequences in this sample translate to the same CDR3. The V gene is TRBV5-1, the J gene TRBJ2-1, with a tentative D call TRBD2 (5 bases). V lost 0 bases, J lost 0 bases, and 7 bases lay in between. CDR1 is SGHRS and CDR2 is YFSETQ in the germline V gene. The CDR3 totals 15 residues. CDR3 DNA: TGCGCCAGCAGCTTGGGTGGGAGCTCCTACAATGAGCAGTTCTTC. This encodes CASSLGGSSYNEQFF.

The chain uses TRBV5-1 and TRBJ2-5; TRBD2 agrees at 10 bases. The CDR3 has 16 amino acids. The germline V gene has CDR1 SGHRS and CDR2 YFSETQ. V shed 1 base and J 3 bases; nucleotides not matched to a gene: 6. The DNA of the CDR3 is TGCGCCAGCAGCTTGTCGACTAGCGGGCCTGAAGAGACCCAGTACTTC. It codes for CASSLSTSGPEETQYF.

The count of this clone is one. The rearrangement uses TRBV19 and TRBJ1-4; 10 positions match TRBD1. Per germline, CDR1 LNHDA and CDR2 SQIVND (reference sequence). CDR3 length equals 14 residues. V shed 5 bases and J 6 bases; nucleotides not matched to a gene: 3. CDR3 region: CASSSGTGDEKLFF. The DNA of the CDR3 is TGTGCCAGTAGTTCCGGGACAGGGGATGAAAAACTGTTTTTT.

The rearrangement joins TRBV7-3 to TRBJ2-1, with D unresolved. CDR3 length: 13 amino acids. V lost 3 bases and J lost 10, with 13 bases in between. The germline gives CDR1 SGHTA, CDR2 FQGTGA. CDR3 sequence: CASSFGSNREQFF. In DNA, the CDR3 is TGTGCCAGCAGCTTCGGTAGCAACCGCGAGCAGTTCTTC.